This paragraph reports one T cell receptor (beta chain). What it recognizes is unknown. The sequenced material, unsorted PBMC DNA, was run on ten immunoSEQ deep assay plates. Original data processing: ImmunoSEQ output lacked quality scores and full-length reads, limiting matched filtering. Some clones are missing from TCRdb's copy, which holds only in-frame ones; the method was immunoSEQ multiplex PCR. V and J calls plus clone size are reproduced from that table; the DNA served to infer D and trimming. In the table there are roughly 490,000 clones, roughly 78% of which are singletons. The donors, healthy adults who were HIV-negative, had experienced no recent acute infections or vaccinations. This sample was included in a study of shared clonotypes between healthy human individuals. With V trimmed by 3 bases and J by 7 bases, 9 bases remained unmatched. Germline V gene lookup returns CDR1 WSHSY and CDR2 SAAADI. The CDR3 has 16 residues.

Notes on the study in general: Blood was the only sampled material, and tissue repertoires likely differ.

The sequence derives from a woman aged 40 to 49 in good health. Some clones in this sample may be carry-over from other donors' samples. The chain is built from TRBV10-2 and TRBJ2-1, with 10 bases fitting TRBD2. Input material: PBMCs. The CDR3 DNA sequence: TGCGCCAGCAGTGATTGGGCTAGCGGGAGTGGAAATGAGCAGTTCTTC. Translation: CASSDWASGSGNEQFF.